The clone carrying this T cell receptor beta chain was counted only a few times. What it binds is unknown. This sample was taken from a study of T-cell memory formation after mild COVID-19. Study-wide findings and caveats: Confirmation was lacking for SARS-CoV-2 specificity of second-wave clones that peaked on day 37.

TCRdb re-analysed the 5' RACE reads in MiXCR, keeping a single row per CDR3 protein. The table lists 550,000 to 600,000 distinct CDR3 sequences, less than 25% of them singletons, with around 7.7% in the top ten. CDR1 MNHEY and CDR2 SVGAGI come from the germline V gene. The CDR3 is made up of 15 amino acids. V lost 2 bases, J lost 6 bases, and 14 bases lay in between. The V gene is TRBV6-5, the J gene TRBJ2-4, with a possible D match to TRBD1 (5 bases). Sequencing was carried out using PBMCs or a T cell subset sorted from them (not recorded which). The source is an adult woman who had mild COVID-19 (a few samples of this study predate the infection). Cell type and time point are not known. CDR3 DNA: TGTGCCAGCAGTTACACCAGGGATGGCGGAAACATTCAGTACTTC. Its translation is CASSYTRDGGNIQYF.